Listed here are 10 T cell receptor beta chains from one sample, sequenced in a study of regulatory T cells in long-lasting Graves disease. Relying on iRepertoire HTBI primers and Arm-PCR of CDR3 regions, the team built TCR beta libraries. In TCRdb, the multiplex PCR reads were re-called with MiXCR into one record per CDR3 protein. The sample lists approximately 500,000 distinct CDR3 sequences; around a fifth were seen once. As for time point: persistent/refractory GD, antithyroid drugs over 5 years with positive TRAb. Scientists built the TCR library using RNA that was extracted from PBMCs. The specimen comprised peripheral blood mononuclear cells (PBMCs), sampled when the disease was refractory, from a patient treated with antithyroid drugs. The receptors originated from a female donor with Graves disease.

This clonotype was detected only a few times. This sequence joins TRBV20-1 and TRBJ1-2; 10 bases line up with TRBD1. This CDR3 comprises 14 residues. Trimming took 4 bases from V and 0 from J; bases not matched to a gene: 2. The V gene's germline CDR1 is DFQATT and CDR2 SNEGSKA (reference sequence). Here the CDR3 reads CSATGTGANYGYTF. Written as DNA, the CDR3 is TGCAGTGCTACCGGGACAGGGGCTAACTATGGCTACACCTTC.

This rearrangement joins TRBV9 to TRBJ2-4; TRBD1 matches 7 bases. This CDR3 is built from 14 residues. Germline V gives CDR1 SGDLS, CDR2 YYNGEE. The V gene end was trimmed by 0 bases and the J gene end by 5 bases; junction bases not matched to a gene: 2. The CDR3 DNA sequence: TGTGCCAGCAGCGTAGGACAGGGCCAAAACATTCAGTACTTC. Translating gives CASSVGQGQNIQYF.

The J gene is TRBJ2-7, the V gene TRBV4-1; D might be TRBD2 (5 bases). Trimming took 1 base from V and 4 from J, leaving 14 bases between them. Germline values: CDR1 MGHRA, CDR2 YSYEKL. The CDR3 consists of 15 residues. This CDR3 reads CASSQVETSGYEQYF. CDR3 sequence (DNA): TGCGCCAGCAGCCAAGTTGAGACGAGCGGTTACGAGCAGTACTTC.

This clonotype has a handful of counts. The V call is TRBV27, the J call TRBJ2-7; possibly TRBD2 for D (5 bases). Trimming pared 6 bases from V and 3 bases from J, leaving 15 bases between. This CDR3 has 14 amino acids. Per the germline V gene, CDR1 is MNHEY and CDR2 is SMNVEV (reference sequence). The CDR3 DNA is TGTGCCAGCAGCTTTGGGCGGGCAGGCTACGAGCAGTACTTC. This translates into CASSFGRAGYEQYF.

This clonotype occurred a few times. This chain links TRBV5-1 with TRBJ1-6, with 7 bases identical to TRBD1. Trimming removed 6 bases from V and 9 bases from J; junction bases left unmatched: 9. The germline V gene encodes CDR1 SGHRS and CDR2 YFSETQ. The CDR3 has 14 residues. The CDR3 sequence: CASTYDRAGSPLHF. The CDR3 DNA sequence: TGCGCCAGCACCTACGACAGGGCCGGTTCACCCCTCCACTTT.

This clonotype was seen ten or more times. This sequence joins TRBV2 and TRBJ1-1, with unresolved D. The V gene's germline CDR1 is SNHLY and CDR2 FYNNEI. This CDR3 region has 15 residues. Between the trimmed V and J ends, which lost 6 bases and 5 bases, there was a span of 19 bases. The DNA for the CDR3 is TGTGCCAGCAGAGAGGATTCCCTCGTCGGGACTGAAGCTTTCTTT. Translated, it gives CASREDSLVGTEAFF.

This chain joins TRBV29-1 and TRBJ2-4; no definite D call. Germline CDR1 SQVTM, CDR2 ANQGSEA. V was cut by 0 bases and J by 2 bases, with 17 bases left in between. The CDR3 runs 17 residues. As DNA, the CDR3 is TGCAGCGTTGAAGAATCGAGGAGCAGGCTAACCAAAAACATTCAGTACTTC. Translated, it gives CSVEESRSRLTKNIQYF.

The rearrangement links TRBV2 to TRBJ2-3; D is possibly TRBD1 or TRBD2 (5 bases each). The CDR3 contains 15 residues. V lost 1 base to trimming and J lost 1 base, with 9 bases between them. Looked up from germline, CDR1 is SNHLY and CDR2 is FYNNEI. The CDR3 loop is CASSEGGIGTDTQYF. The CDR3 DNA is TGTGCCAGCAGTGAAGGGGGGATTGGCACAGATACGCAGTATTTT.

This clonotype was found many times. The rearrangement links TRBV28 to TRBJ2-5; D not certain. The CDR3 consists of 13 residues. Germline V gene sequence: CDR1 MDHEN, CDR2 SYDVKM. V lost 5 bases to trimming and J lost 6 bases, with 13 bases between them. For the CDR3, the DNA is TGTGCCAGCAGTCCCCGAAGATACCAGACCCAGTACTTC. This codes for CASSPRRYQTQYF.

This clonotype was found many times. The CDR3 nucleotides read TGTGCCAGCAGCGTTACAGGGGGCGCGTCCTATGGCTACACCTTC. The encoded protein is CASSVTGGASYGYTF. The rearrangement joins TRBV9 to TRBJ1-2; 9 bases map to TRBD1. The CDR3 covers 15 residues. CDR1 is SGDLS, CDR2 YYNGEE, per germline. V lost 2 bases and J lost 4; bases outside the gene matches: 6.